Detailed here is one T cell receptor (beta chain). The time point denotes: peripheral blood 6 weeks after treatment start. These data come from a study of PD-L1 blockade in urothelial cancer. Here immunoSEQ multiplex PCR was the method, and the copy in TCRdb shows in-frame clones only, minus some. This sample carries about 19,000 clones, about 85% of them seen once, and the ten largest clones take over 1.5%. Germline CDR1 and CDR2: LNHDA and SQIVND (reference sequence). The V gene lost 6 bases and the J gene lost 6 bases, with 20 bases spanning the gap. The CDR3 runs to 15 residues. The material sequenced was PBMCs, taken around atezolizumab (anti-PD-L1) treatment. The chain recombines TRBV19 with TRBJ1-2; D is possibly TRBD1 (5 bases). This TCR came from a man in his forties or fifties with urothelial cancer. CDR3 DNA sequence: TGTGCCAGTAGGAGCTTAGACAGACAGATCCATGGCTACACCTTC. As protein: CASRSLDRQIHGYTF.